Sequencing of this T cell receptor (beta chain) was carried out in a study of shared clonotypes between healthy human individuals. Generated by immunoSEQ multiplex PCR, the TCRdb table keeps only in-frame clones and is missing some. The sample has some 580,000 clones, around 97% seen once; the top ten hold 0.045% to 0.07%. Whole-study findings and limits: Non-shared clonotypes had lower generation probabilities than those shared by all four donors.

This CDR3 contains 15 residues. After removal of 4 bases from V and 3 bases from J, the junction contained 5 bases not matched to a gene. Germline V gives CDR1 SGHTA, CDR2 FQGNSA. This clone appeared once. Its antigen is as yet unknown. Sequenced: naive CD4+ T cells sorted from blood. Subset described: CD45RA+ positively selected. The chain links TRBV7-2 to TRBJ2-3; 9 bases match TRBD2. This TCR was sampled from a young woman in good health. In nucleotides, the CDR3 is TGTGCCAGCAGCTACTCCGGACTAGCGACAGATACGCAGTATTTT. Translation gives CASSYSGLATDTQYF.